The 26 T cell receptor beta chains below come from one sample, sequenced in a study of cytomegalovirus exposure and HLA in healthy donors. PCR involved 60 Vbeta and 13 Jbeta primers. Generated by immunoSEQ multiplex PCR, the TCRdb table keeps only in-frame clones and is missing some. Here the sample spans under 200,000 clones, approximately 11% being singletons. Source material: PBMCs. All receptors come from a man aged 50-60 years in good health and CMV-seropositive.

This clone came up a few times. The V gene is TRBV6-1, the J gene TRBJ1-1, with D possibly being TRBD1 (6 bases). Trimming left V 11 bases short and J 4 bases short, with 23 bases between. Germline CDR1 MNHNS, CDR2 SASEGT. This CDR3 region has 15 residues. CDR3 coding DNA: TGTGCCGGGGTAGAGGACACAGGGTCAGGCACTGAAGCTTTCTTT. Translation gives CAGVEDTGSGTEAFF.

V is TRBV11-3 and J is TRBJ1-1; no clear D. The V gene lost 5 bases and the J gene lost 11 bases, with 18 bases spanning the gap. CDR1 is SGHNT, CDR2 YENEEA, per germline. CDR3 size: 13 residues. CDR3 DNA sequence: TGTGCCAGCAGCCTCCGGGTCCCCCCCCGGGCTTTCTTT. It translates to CASSLRVPPRAFF.

This clone was counted a few times. The chain carries TRBV7-9 and TRBJ2-7; D is undetermined. The CDR3 is 15 amino acids. Germline V CDR1 and CDR2: SEHNR, FQNEAQ (reference sequence). V gave up 3 bases and J gave up 5 bases, with 17 bases separating them. This chain's CDR3 is CASSFRRPQVDEQYF. For the CDR3, the DNA is TGTGCCAGCAGCTTTCGACGGCCCCAGGTTGACGAGCAGTACTTC.

This chain connects TRBV2 to TRBJ2-1; 11 bases are shared with TRBD2. The germline V gene has CDR1 SNHLY and CDR2 FYNNEI. This CDR3 is 14 amino acids long. V shed 7 bases, J shed 6 bases, and the junction held 5 bases outside the gene matches. CDR3 sequence reads: CASIGTSGTNEQFF. In DNA form, the CDR3 reads TGTGCCAGCATAGGGACTAGCGGAACCAATGAGCAGTTCTTC.

Only a few counts were recorded for this clone. The V call is TRBV30, the J call TRBJ1-4; D is unresolved. V was trimmed by 2 bases and J by 7 bases, leaving 14 bases between them. Germline V gene data show CDR1 as GTSNPN and CDR2 as SVGIG (reference sequence). The CDR3 is made up of 14 amino acids. The CDR3 is CAWSSGSAGEKLFF. CDR3 nucleotides: TGTGCCTGGAGTAGTGGGAGCGCCGGTGAAAAACTGTTTTTT.

J is TRBJ1-4 and V is TRBV2; D is unclear. Trimming pared 4 bases from V and 7 bases from J, leaving 7 bases between. The CDR3 covers 12 residues. Germline V gene data show CDR1 as SNHLY and CDR2 as FYNNEI. The CDR3, as DNA: TGTGCCAGCAGTGGAGGGATTGAAAAACTGTTTTTT. This gives the protein CASSGGIEKLFF.

This clone was observed a few times. V and J are TRBV11-3 and TRBJ2-2; TRBD1 matches at 11 bases. CDR1 and CDR2 (germline): SGHNT, YENEEA. The CDR3 totals 15 residues. V lost 0 bases, J lost 6 bases, and 0 bases stayed unmatched. The CDR3 spells CASSLEGQGAGELFF. As DNA, the CDR3 is TGTGCCAGCAGCTTAGAGGGACAGGGGGCCGGGGAGCTGTTTTTT.

This clone was detected a few times. The gene calls are TRBV11-2 and TRBJ1-5, with D unresolved. This CDR3 is 13 amino acids long. V gave up 5 bases and J gave up 3 bases, with 8 bases separating them. The germline gives CDR1 SGHAT, CDR2 FQNNGV. CDR3 DNA: TGTGCCAGCAGCCGAGAAATCAATCAGCCCCAGCATTTT. As protein: CASSREINQPQHF.

This clone was counted between two and nine times. At one end, the junction sequence differs from germline, possibly due to a read error. The chain links TRBV5-6 to TRBJ1-5, with D maybe TRBD1 (6 bases). The CDR3 extends over 16 amino acids. From germline, CDR1 is SGHDT and CDR2 YYEEEE. The CDR3 protein is CASSWWTAHSNQHQHF. The CDR3 nucleotides are TGTGCCAGCAGCTGGTGGACAGCGCATAGCAATCAGCACCAGCATTTT.

V usage is TRBV7-9 and J usage is TRBJ2-7, with 9 bases lining up with TRBD1. The CDR3 has 13 amino acids. V was clipped by 5 bases and J by 5 bases; unmatched bases: 4. CDR1 is SEHNR, CDR2 FQNEAQ, per germline (reference sequence). The CDR3 region is CASSPGDRDEQYF. CDR3 bases: TGTGCCAGCAGCCCCGGGGACAGGGACGAGCAGTACTTC.

The DNA of the CDR3 is TGTGCCAGCAGCTTGGAACAGGGGAGGGAGACCCAGTACTTC. Translating gives CASSLEQGRETQYF. J is TRBJ2-5 and V is TRBV5-4; D may be TRBD1 (7 bases). The germline V gene encodes CDR1 SGHNT and CDR2 YYREEE (reference sequence). The CDR3 covers 14 residues. V gave up 0 bases and J gave up 5 bases, with 11 bases separating them. The full variable domain, its missing parts supplied by reference TRBV5-4 and TRBJ2-5, is ETGVTQSPTHLIKTRGQQVTLRCSSQSGHNTVSWYQQALGQGPQFIFQYYREEENGRGNFPPRFSGLQFPNYSSELNVNALELDDSALYLCASSLEQGRETQYFGPGTRLLVL.

The chain employs TRBV18 and TRBJ2-1, with D tentatively TRBD1 (6 bases). Trimming removed 1 base at V and 5 bases at J, with 15 bases between. The CDR3 is 16 amino acids. Germline V gene sequence: CDR1 KGHSH, CDR2 LQKENI. The CDR3 DNA reads as TGTGCCAGCTCACCACTCCGGCAGGGGCCCAACAATGAGCAGTTCTTC. Amino acids: CASSPLRQGPNNEQFF.

The chain combines TRBV5-6 with TRBJ1-1; D is undetermined. Germline V lookup: CDR1 SGHDT, CDR2 YYEEEE. The CDR3 loop spans 12 amino acids. V was pared by 4 bases and J by 5 bases, with 9 bases between. The CDR3 nucleotides read TGTGCCAGCAGCCCGGCGGGGACTGAAGCTTTCTTT. It yields the protein CASSPAGTEAFF.

V usage is TRBV2 and J usage is TRBJ2-1, with a possible D match to TRBD1 (6 bases). The CDR3 has 12 residues. Germline CDR1 is SNHLY and CDR2 is FYNNEI. The V end was cut by 6 bases, the J end by 8 bases, with 11 bases between. This chain's CDR3 is CASRRQDDEQFF. Here the CDR3 DNA reads TGTGCCAGCAGGAGACAGGACGATGAGCAGTTCTTC.

This clone appeared a few times. The chain couples TRBV7-2 to TRBJ1-5; D call uncertain. The germline V gene encodes CDR1 SGHTA and CDR2 FQGNSA. There are 13 residues in the CDR3. Trimming pared 2 bases from V and 6 bases from J, leaving 8 bases between. The CDR3 DNA reads as TGTGCCAGCAGCTTATTCCGGTTTCAGCCCCAGCATTTT. It yields the protein CASSLFRFQPQHF.

This clone was counted only a few times. V gene TRBV9 combines with J gene TRBJ2-2; D is uncertain. Germline CDR1 reads SGDLS; CDR2 reads YYNGEE. The V end lost 0 bases, the J end lost 8 bases, and 5 bases lay between the germline ends. The CDR3 runs 12 residues. The DNA of the CDR3 is TGTGCCAGCAGCGTAGCTATAGGGGAGCTGTTTTTT. Amino acid sequence: CASSVAIGELFF.

Notes on this clone: The same CDR3 can be traced to other DNA sequences in this sample. The CDR3: CASSLARVAGELFF. CDR3 bases: TGTGCCAGCAGCTTAGCGAGGGTAGCCGGGGAGCTGTTTTTT. The V and J genes are TRBV7-9 and TRBJ2-2; tentatively, D is TRBD2 (5 bases). The CDR3 consists of 14 residues. V shed 0 bases and J shed 6 bases, with 8 bases lying between them. Germline CDR1 reads SEHNR; CDR2 reads FQNEAQ (reference sequence).

The V and J genes are TRBV5-1 and TRBJ2-1; the match to TRBD2 covers 7 bases. This CDR3 has 15 residues. Trimming at V came to 2 bases and at J to 1 base, leaving 3 bases not matched to a gene. Germline V gene data show CDR1 as SGHRS and CDR2 as YFSETQ. The CDR3 DNA follows: TGCGCCAGCAGCTTACGACTAGCTTCCTACAATGAGCAGTTCTTC. Translation gives CASSLRLASYNEQFF.

This clone was counted a few times. The chain has TRBV6-5 and TRBJ1-1; D remains unclear. In germline, CDR1 is MNHEY, CDR2 SVGAGI. The V gene lost 2 bases and the J gene lost 7 bases, with 14 bases spanning the gap. The length of the CDR3 is 14 residues. As DNA, the CDR3 is TGTGCCAGCAGTTACAACGACGGTACTAATGAAGCTTTCTTT. Encoded protein: CASSYNDGTNEAFF.

This clone has a handful of counts. V gene TRBV5-1 combines with J gene TRBJ1-2; 7 bases are shared with TRBD1. Unmatched junction bases numbered 7, after V lost 8 bases and J lost 0 bases. CDR3 size: 14 residues. Germline V lookup: CDR1 SGHRS, CDR2 YFSETQ. CDR3 residues: CASMPGQTNYGYTF. The CDR3 DNA reads as TGCGCCAGTATGCCGGGACAGACTAACTATGGCTACACCTTC. Full variable domain (outside the CDR3, taken from reference TRBV5-1 and TRBJ1-2): KAGVTQTPRYLIKTRGQQVTLSCSPISGHRSVSWYQQTPGQGLQFLFEYFSETQRNKGNFPGRFSGRQFSNSRSEMNVSTLELGDSALYLCASMPGQTNYGYTFGSGTRLTVV.

This clone was detected a few times. The chain couples TRBV4-3 to TRBJ1-2, with D uncertain. CDR3 length: 13 amino acids. Looked up from germline, CDR1 is LGHNA and CDR2 is YSLEER. Between the trimmed V and J ends, which lost 4 bases and 9 bases, there was a span of 15 bases. The CDR3 nucleotides are TGCGCCAGCAGCCTCCAGGACGGGAATAGCTACACCTTC. Its translation: CASSLQDGNSYTF.

This clone appeared a few times. This chain uses TRBV15 with TRBJ2-7; D may be TRBD1 (6 bases). V was trimmed by 5 bases and J by 6 bases, leaving 17 bases between them. This CDR3 contains 14 residues. Germline V gene data show CDR1 as LNHNV and CDR2 as YYDKDF (reference sequence). In nucleotides, the CDR3 is TGTGCCACCAGCTCCGGCACGAGGGGGAGCGAGCAGTACGTC. Protein: CATSSGTRGSEQYV.

This clone was counted only a few times. The V call is TRBV30, the J call TRBJ1-3; tentative D call: TRBD1 (5 bases). The germline V and J ends were trimmed by 6 bases and 2 bases, with 8 bases remaining between them. This CDR3 spans 12 amino acids. CDR1 and CDR2 (germline): GTSNPN, SVGIG (reference sequence). The chain's CDR3 is CACGGTGNTIYF. CDR3 coding DNA: TGTGCCTGCGGGGGGACTGGAAACACCATATATTTT.

The sample holds a few counts of this clone. The V call is TRBV5-6, the J call TRBJ2-3; 9 bases align to TRBD1. V lost 6 bases to trimming and J lost 1 base; unmatched junction nucleotides: 12. CDR1 and CDR2 (germline): SGHDT, YYEEEE. The CDR3 covers 17 residues. The CDR3 nucleotides are TGTGCCAGCATAAGAGGAACGGACAGGGGACGCACAGATACGCAGTATTTT. Translated: CASIRGTDRGRTDTQYF.

This clone occurred a few times. The chain uses TRBV27 and TRBJ1-5, with TRBD1 matching over 7 bases. From germline, CDR1 is MNHEY and CDR2 SMNVEV (reference sequence). This CDR3 is built from 14 residues. The V segment lost 3 bases and the J segment 9 bases; nucleotides outside the gene matches: 8. DNA of the CDR3: TGTGCCAGCAGTTTTACAGGGGAACATTGGCCCCAGCATTTT. This encodes CASSFTGEHWPQHF.

The chain joins TRBV20-1 to TRBJ1-4; D gene ambiguous. Trimming removed 6 bases from V and 5 bases from J, with 7 bases in between. The CDR3 is made up of 11 amino acids. Germline CDR1 and CDR2: DFQATT and SNEGSKA (reference sequence). CDR3: CSARVNEKLFF. The CDR3 DNA follows: TGCAGTGCCCGGGTAAATGAAAAACTGTTTTTT.